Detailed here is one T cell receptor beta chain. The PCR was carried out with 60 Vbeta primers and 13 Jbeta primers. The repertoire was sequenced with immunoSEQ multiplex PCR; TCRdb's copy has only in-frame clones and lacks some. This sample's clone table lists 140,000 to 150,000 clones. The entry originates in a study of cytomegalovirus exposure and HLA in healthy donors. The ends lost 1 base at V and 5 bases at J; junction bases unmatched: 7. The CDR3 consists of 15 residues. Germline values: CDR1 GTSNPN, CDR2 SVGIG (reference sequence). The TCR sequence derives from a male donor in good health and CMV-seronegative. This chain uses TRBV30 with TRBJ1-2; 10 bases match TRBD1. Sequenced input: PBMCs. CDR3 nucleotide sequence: TGTGCCTGGAGTGAACCTGGGACAGGGGTTTATGGCTACACCTTC. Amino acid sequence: CAWSEPGTGVYGYTF. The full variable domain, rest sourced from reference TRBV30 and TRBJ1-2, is SQTIHQWPATLVQPVGSPLSLECTVEGTSNPNLYWYRQAAGRGLQLLFYSVGIGQISSEVPQNLSASRPQDRQFILSSKKLLLSDSGFYLCAWSEPGTGVYGYTFGSGTRLTVV.